The rows below give T cell receptor beta chains drawn from one sample of a study of beta chain features in type 1 diabetes. Libraries were prepared by immunoSEQ multiplex PCR; TCRdb keeps only in-frame clonotypes and omits some of them. The data hold some 400,000 clones, with over 12% observed a single time. The material sequenced was naive CD4+ T cells from blood. These receptors originate from a woman under 30 in good health. Both conserved end residues are part of each CDR3. The order of the fields is V gene, J gene, CDR3 protein.

V gene: TRBV29-1; J gene: TRBJ2-3; CDR3 protein: CSVQGGREADTQYF
V gene: TRBV25-1; J gene: TRBJ2-7; CDR3 protein: CASSEGTGIPYEQYF
V gene: TRBV15; J gene: TRBJ1-2; CDR3 protein: CATSRVEGPYGYTF
V gene: TRBV28; J gene: TRBJ1-1; CDR3 protein: CASRPSTGEAFF
V gene: TRBV7-9; J gene: TRBJ1-5; CDR3 protein: CASSSQQGSQHF
V gene: TRBV6-5; J gene: TRBJ2-2; CDR3 protein: CASSYSRTATWRELFF
V gene: TRBV30; J gene: TRBJ2-3; CDR3 protein: CAWREGTNTDTQYF
V gene: TRBV13; J gene: TRBJ2-7; CDR3 protein: CASSLKPLRVRYEQYF
V gene: TRBV29-1; J gene: TRBJ1-5; CDR3 protein: CSVSEGWAQHF
V gene: TRBV6-4; J gene: TRBJ2-7; CDR3 protein: CASSERRGLEQYF
V gene: TRBV6-5; J gene: TRBJ1-1; CDR3 protein: CASSYGQGVGNTEAFF
V gene: TRBV20-1; J gene: TRBJ2-2; CDR3 protein: CSAKREELFF
V gene: TRBV7-8; J gene: TRBJ1-1; CDR3 protein: CASSPRWAIRSFF
V gene: TRBV7-7; J gene: TRBJ2-1; CDR3 protein: CASSDSTGSRHEQFF
V gene: TRBV10-3; J gene: TRBJ2-5; CDR3 protein: CAISESGGTLETQYF
V gene: TRBV6-5; J gene: TRBJ1-1; CDR3 protein: CASSYSPGNTEAFF
V gene: TRBV9; J gene: TRBJ2-7; CDR3 protein: CASSVYDSPPLYEQYF
V gene: TRBV4-3; J gene: TRBJ2-3; CDR3 protein: CASSVRGRTDTQYF
V gene: TRBV9; J gene: TRBJ1-2; CDR3 protein: CASSAPFRGIRYGYTF
V gene: TRBV29-1; J gene: TRBJ2-3; CDR3 protein: CSVTGAGITDTQYF
V gene: TRBV7-2; J gene: TRBJ2-7; CDR3 protein: CASSPPGTGLVEQYF
V gene: TRBV11-2; J gene: TRBJ2-5; CDR3 protein: CASSFGGRETQYF
V gene: TRBV7-2; J gene: TRBJ2-5; CDR3 protein: CASRLAGQETQYF
V gene: TRBV29-1; J gene: TRBJ2-3; CDR3 protein: CSVQGWQSGLAGDPDTQYF
V gene: TRBV28; J gene: TRBJ2-7; CDR3 protein: CASSPGTSLSYEQYF
V gene: TRBV5-1; J gene: TRBJ2-1; CDR3 protein: CASSEGSSSYNEQFF
V gene: TRBV28; J gene: TRBJ2-7; CDR3 protein: CASSSSYEQYF
V gene: TRBV2; J gene: TRBJ2-2; CDR3 protein: CAGRDRGDTGELFF
V gene: TRBV5-4; J gene: TRBJ2-7; CDR3 protein: CASSWGDLREQYF
V gene: TRBV11-2; J gene: TRBJ2-7; CDR3 protein: CASSFVPRGAREQYF
V gene: TRBV7-3; J gene: TRBJ2-3; CDR3 protein: CASSLRLAGADTQYF
V gene: TRBV29-1; J gene: TRBJ2-1; CDR3 protein: CSVLRGNSYNEQFF
V gene: TRBV15; J gene: TRBJ2-2; CDR3 protein: CATSRTRTVPGELFF
V gene: TRBV9; J gene: TRBJ2-1; CDR3 protein: CASSVYAGEQFF
V gene: TRBV25-1; J gene: TRBJ2-1; CDR3 protein: CASSETASSGYNEQFF
V gene: TRBV5-4; J gene: TRBJ2-4; CDR3 protein: CASSSPLAKNIQYF
V gene: TRBV30; J gene: TRBJ2-6; CDR3 protein: CAWSRGGSSGANVLTF
V gene: TRBV7-9; J gene: TRBJ2-1; CDR3 protein: CASSPGDNEQFF
V gene: TRBV18; J gene: TRBJ2-7; CDR3 protein: CASSPLRDRTYEQYF
V gene: TRBV5-6; J gene: TRBJ2-7; CDR3 protein: CASSLVGKRAYEQYF
V gene: TRBV27; J gene: TRBJ2-5; CDR3 protein: CASSRRGETQYF
V gene: TRBV28; J gene: TRBJ1-1; CDR3 protein: CAIERTEAFF
V gene: TRBV14; J gene: TRBJ2-3; CDR3 protein: CASSQEPGGTDTQYF